The clone carrying this TCR beta chain came up once. What it binds is unknown. These data come from a study of vaccination and CD4 T cells after COVID-19. From germline, CDR1 is SNHLY and CDR2 FYNNEI. The CDR3 totals 11 residues. V lost 5 bases and J lost 1, with 2 bases in between. Treatment meaning: approximately nine-day PBMC culture with coronavirus spike peptide pools or control peptides (ViraFEST assay). Cultured CD4+ T-cell DNA underwent Oncomine TCR Beta short-read sequencing. In TCRdb, the PCR reads were re-called with MiXCR into one record per CDR3 protein. The table lists 2,500 to 3,500 distinct CDR3 sequences, approximately 80% of them singletons.

This TCR was sampled from a human donor who had recovered from COVID-19. The sequenced material came from CD4+ T cells from blood, cultured in vitro. The V gene is TRBV2, the J gene TRBJ2-5, with D hard to call. The CDR3 DNA sequence: TGTGCCAGCAGTATCCAAGAGACCCAGTACTTC. This encodes CASSIQETQYF.